This note documents a single TCR beta chain sequence. Its target is not known. This specimen belongs to a study of cytomegalovirus exposure and HLA in healthy donors. This CDR3 is built from 15 residues. V lost 6 bases, J lost 7 bases, and 15 bases stayed unmatched. Looked up from germline, CDR1 is SQVTM and CDR2 is ANQGSEA. Overall study results and limits: It has been reported that TCR beta sequences accurately predicted the HLA-A and HLA-B alleles of most subjects. In vitro data verified a few CMV-associated chains as specific for CMV antigens. A later analysis appeared to link common viral pathogens to several of the most significant clusters. Analysis was carried out at a later point, and it linked a missense DCLRE1C variant to TCR beta V- and J-gene trimming.

PCR amplification relied on 60 Vbeta primers (plus 13 Jbeta primers). Profiled with immunoSEQ multiplex PCR; TCRdb holds only in-frame clones, not every one. The data show over 150,000 clones, with around four fifths seen just once and around 1.3% held by the top ten. Sample: PBMCs. This TCR came from a woman in her 50s in good health and CMV-seronegative. The genes are TRBV29-1 and TRBJ1-1, with TRBD1 identical over 9 bases. CDR3 coding DNA: TGCAGCGTAGAGACCCCGACAGGGGGGATAGGTGAAGCTTTCTTT. It encodes CSVETPTGGIGEAFF.